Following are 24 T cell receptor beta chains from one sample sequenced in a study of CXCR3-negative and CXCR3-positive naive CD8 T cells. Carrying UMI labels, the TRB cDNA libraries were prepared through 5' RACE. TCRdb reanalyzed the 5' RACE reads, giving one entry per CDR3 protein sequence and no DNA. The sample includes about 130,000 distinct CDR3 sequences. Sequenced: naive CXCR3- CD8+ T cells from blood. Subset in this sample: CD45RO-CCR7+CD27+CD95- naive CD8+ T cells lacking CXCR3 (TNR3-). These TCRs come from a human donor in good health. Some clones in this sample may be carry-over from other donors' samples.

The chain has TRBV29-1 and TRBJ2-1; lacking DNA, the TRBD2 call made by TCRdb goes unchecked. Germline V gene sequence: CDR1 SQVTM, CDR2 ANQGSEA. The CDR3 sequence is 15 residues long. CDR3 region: CSVEDSGRWSYEQFF.

This CDR3 is CASSQWPGAYEQYF. The genes are TRBV14 and TRBJ2-7; TCRdb proposes TRBD1, but this gene call is untestable without DNA. The CDR3 has 14 residues. Germline values: CDR1 SGHDN, CDR2 FVKESK.

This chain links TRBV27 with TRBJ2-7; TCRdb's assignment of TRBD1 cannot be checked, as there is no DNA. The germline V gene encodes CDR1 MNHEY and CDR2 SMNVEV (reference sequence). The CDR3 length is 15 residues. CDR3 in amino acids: CASSLGQGVGYEQYF.

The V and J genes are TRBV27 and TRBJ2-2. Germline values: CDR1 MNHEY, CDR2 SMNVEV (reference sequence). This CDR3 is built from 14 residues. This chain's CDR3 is CASSLLDPTGELFF.

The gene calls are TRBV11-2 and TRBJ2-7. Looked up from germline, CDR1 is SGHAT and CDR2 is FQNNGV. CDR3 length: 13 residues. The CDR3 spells CASSPTSSYEQYF.

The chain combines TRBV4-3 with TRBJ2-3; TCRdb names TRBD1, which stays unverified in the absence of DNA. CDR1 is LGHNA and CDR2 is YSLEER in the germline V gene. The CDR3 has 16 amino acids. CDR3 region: CASSQDVQGGPDTQYF.

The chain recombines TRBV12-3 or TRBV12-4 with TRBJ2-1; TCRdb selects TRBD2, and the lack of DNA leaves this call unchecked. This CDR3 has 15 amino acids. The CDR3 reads CASSQSGGVYNEQFF.

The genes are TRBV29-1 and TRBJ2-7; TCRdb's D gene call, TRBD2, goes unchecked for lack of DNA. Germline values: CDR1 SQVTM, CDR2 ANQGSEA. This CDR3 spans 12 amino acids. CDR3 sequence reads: CSVVGLAGEQYF.

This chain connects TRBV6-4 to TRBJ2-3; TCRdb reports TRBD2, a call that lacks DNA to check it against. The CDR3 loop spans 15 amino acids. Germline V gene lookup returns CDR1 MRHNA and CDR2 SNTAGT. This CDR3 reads CASYSGEGGADTQYF.

The CDR3 region is CASSEAGQGQPQHF. The chain joins TRBV2 to TRBJ1-5; TCRdb calls TRBD1, which cannot be checked without DNA. The CDR3 covers 14 residues. Germline CDR1 SNHLY, CDR2 FYNNEI.

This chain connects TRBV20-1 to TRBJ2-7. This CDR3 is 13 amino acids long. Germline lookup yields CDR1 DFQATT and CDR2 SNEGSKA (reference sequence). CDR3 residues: CSARRSNSYEQYF.

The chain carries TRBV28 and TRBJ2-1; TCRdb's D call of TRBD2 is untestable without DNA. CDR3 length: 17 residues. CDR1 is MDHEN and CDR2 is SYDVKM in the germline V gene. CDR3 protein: CASSLLLLAGGPNEQFF. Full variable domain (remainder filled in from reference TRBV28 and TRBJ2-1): DVKVTQSSRYLVKRTGEKVFLECVQDMDHENMFWYRQDPGLGLRLIYFSYDVKMKEKGDIPEGYSVSREKKERFSLILESASTNQTSMYLCASSLLLLAGGPNEQFFGPGTRLTVL.

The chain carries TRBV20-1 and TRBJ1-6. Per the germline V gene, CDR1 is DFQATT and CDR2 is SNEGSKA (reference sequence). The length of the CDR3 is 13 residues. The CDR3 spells CSASWIENSPLHF.

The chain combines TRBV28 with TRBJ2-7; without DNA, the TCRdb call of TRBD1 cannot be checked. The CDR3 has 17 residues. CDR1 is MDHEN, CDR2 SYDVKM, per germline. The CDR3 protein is CASTPRADREFSYEQYF.

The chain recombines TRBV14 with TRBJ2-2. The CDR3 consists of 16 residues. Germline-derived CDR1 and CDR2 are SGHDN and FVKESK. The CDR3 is CASSQVRVDDTGELFF.

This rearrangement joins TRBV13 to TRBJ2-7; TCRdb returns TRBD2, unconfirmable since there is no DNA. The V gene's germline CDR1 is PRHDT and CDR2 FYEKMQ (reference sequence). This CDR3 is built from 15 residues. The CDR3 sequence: CASSLFVAGEGEQYF.

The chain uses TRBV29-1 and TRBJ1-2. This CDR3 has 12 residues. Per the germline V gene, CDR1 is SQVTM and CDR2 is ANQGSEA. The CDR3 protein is CSVVGHSYGYTF. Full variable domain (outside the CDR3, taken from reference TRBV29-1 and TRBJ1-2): SAVISQKPSRDICQRGTSLTIQCQVDSQVTMMFWYRQQPGQSLTLIATANQGSEATYESGFVIDKFPISRPNLTFSTLTVSNMSPEDSSIYLCSVVGHSYGYTFGSGTRLTVV.

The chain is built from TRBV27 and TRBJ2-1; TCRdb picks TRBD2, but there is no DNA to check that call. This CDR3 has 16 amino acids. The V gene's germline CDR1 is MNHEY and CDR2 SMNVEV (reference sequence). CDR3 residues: CASSPPSSGGADEQFF.

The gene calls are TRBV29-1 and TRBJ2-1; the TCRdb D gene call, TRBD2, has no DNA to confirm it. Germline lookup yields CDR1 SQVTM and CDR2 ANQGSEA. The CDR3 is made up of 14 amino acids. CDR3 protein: CSVDLGLNYNEQFF.

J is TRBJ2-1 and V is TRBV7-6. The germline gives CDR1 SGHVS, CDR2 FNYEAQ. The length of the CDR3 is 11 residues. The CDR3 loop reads CASSFDGEQFF.

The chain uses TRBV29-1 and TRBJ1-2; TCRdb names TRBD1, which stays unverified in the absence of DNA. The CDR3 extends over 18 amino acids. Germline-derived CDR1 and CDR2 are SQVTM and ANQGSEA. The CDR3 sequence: CSVEDGRTGGKANYGYTF.

The CDR3 here is CASSVTGMADTQYF. V and J are TRBV11-2 and TRBJ2-3; TCRdb's D call of TRBD1 is untestable without DNA. Germline V lookup: CDR1 SGHAT, CDR2 FQNNGV. The CDR3 totals 14 residues.

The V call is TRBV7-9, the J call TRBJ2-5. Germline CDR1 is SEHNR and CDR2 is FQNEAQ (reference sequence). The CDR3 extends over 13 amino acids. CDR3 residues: CASSYPKSETQYF.

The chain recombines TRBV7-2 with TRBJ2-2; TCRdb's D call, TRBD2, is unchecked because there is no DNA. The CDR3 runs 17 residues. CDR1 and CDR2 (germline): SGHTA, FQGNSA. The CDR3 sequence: CASSLELAGGHTGELFF.